This T cell receptor beta chain was obtained from a study of cytomegalovirus exposure and HLA in healthy donors. In the case of this clone: Antigen: not known.

Study observations and caveats: Among TCR beta chains, those listed as cytomegalovirus-associated numbered more than 150. Specificity for CMV antigens was confirmed in vitro for a few of the CMV-associated chains.

Trimming took 5 bases from V and 3 from J, leaving 16 bases between them. CDR3 size: 15 residues. The germline CDR1 and CDR2 sequences are SEHNR and FQNEAQ (reference sequence). Some clones are missing from TCRdb's copy, which holds only in-frame ones; the method was immunoSEQ multiplex PCR. The sample shows approximately 98,000 clones, around 82% of them seen only once. J is TRBJ1-1 and V is TRBV7-9; TRBD1 is a possible D gene (5 bases). Sequencing used PBMCs. The TCR originated in a woman between 18 and 30 years old in good health and CMV-seronegative. CDR3 sequence: CASSPRPAGDTEAFF. The CDR3 region has the DNA TGTGCCAGCAGCCCGAGACCGGCGGGGGACACTGAAGCTTTCTTT.